What follows are 20 T cell receptor beta chains derived from one specimen sequenced in a study of regulatory T cells in long-lasting Graves disease. The time point here: newly diagnosed GD, antithyroid drugs for less than 3 months. RNA from PBMCs was the source of the TCR library. TCR beta libraries were built with iRepertoire HTBI primers and Arm-PCR of CDR3 regions. MiXCR, applied by TCRdb to the multiplex PCR reads, yields one record per CDR3 protein. The sample yields 680,000 or so distinct CDR3 sequences, 16% seen once. These data also formed part of another study, on T cells in Graves' hyperthyroidism and ophthalmopathy.

Here the sequenced sample was peripheral blood mononuclear cells (PBMCs), taken at new diagnosis, from a patient treated with antithyroid drugs. All receptors come from a woman in her twenties or thirties with Graves disease.

The rearrangement links TRBV19 to TRBJ2-5; TRBD2 is a possible D gene (5 bases). The CDR3 length is 15 residues. The V gene lost 2 bases and the J gene lost 5 bases, with 15 bases spanning the gap. CDR1 and CDR2 (germline): LNHDA, SQIVND (reference sequence). The CDR3 loop is CASSISPTGWETQYF. CDR3 DNA sequence: TGTGCCAGTAGTATATCACCGACGGGATGGGAGACCCAGTACTTC. The full variable domain, rest sourced from reference TRBV19 and TRBJ2-5, is DGGITQSPKYLFRKEGQNVTLSCEQNLNHDAMYWYRQDPGQGLRLIYYSQIVNDFQKGDIAEGYSVSREKKESFPLTVTSAQKNPTAFYLCASSISPTGWETQYFGPGTRLLVL.

There are many counts of this clonotype. In DNA form, the CDR3 reads TGCGCCAGCAGCGAAGAGGACGGGTATGGCTACACCTTC. Amino acids: CASSEEDGYGYTF. The rearrangement links TRBV5-1 to TRBJ1-2, with D hard to call. The CDR3 is 13 amino acids. V lost 4 bases, J lost 5 bases, and 12 bases lay in between. CDR1 SGHRS and CDR2 YFSETQ come from the germline V gene.

This chain connects TRBV6-2 or TRBV6-3 to TRBJ2-1; 7 bases fit TRBD2. Trimming cost V 4 bases and J 8 bases; bases outside gene matches: 11. The CDR3 spans 15 residues. Germline loops: CDR1 MNHEY, CDR2 SVGEGT. CDR3 in DNA: TGTGCCAGCAGTTTCTCTTTAGCTAGCGGCGATGAGCAGTTCTTC. It translates to CASSFSLASGDEQFF.

The V and J genes are TRBV20-1 and TRBJ2-3; maybe TRBD2 (7 bases). The DNA matches TRBJ2-5 better at its end, which makes the J call doubtful. The CDR3 is 15 residues long. Germline V gene lookup returns CDR1 DFQATT and CDR2 SNEGSKA (reference sequence). DNA of the CDR3: TGCAGTGCTCGCCCTGCGGGGGCAGGGAGGGAGACCCAGTACTTC. Translation: CSARPAGAGRETQYF.

This clonotype was seen at least ten times. The V call is TRBV28, the J call TRBJ1-1; D gene ambiguous. The V and J ends lost 5 bases and 3 bases respectively, with 10 bases between them. This CDR3 region has 13 residues. CDR1 is MDHEN, CDR2 SYDVKM, per germline. The CDR3 sequence: CASSTQVHTEAFF. CDR3 bases: TGTGCCAGCAGTACTCAGGTCCACACTGAAGCTTTCTTT.

This clonotype was recorded many times. The rearrangement joins TRBV28 to TRBJ1-2, with 9 bases that match TRBD1. With V trimmed by 6 bases and J by 4 bases, 9 bases remained unmatched. CDR3 length equals 15 residues. The germline V gene encodes CDR1 MDHEN and CDR2 SYDVKM. The CDR3 sequence: CASRRGQGPLYGYTF. DNA of the CDR3: TGTGCCAGCAGGAGGGGACAGGGTCCACTCTATGGCTACACCTTC.

This clonotype has just a few counts. This chain uses TRBV9 with TRBJ1-1, with D hard to call. The CDR3 sequence is 15 residues long. Trimming shortened V by 0 bases and J by 0 bases, and 9 bases separated the two germline ends. The germline V gene has CDR1 SGDLS and CDR2 YYNGEE. CDR3 amino acids: CASSVGASMNTEAFF. For the CDR3, the DNA is TGTGCCAGCAGCGTAGGGGCCAGCATGAACACTGAAGCTTTCTTT.

The chain links TRBV7-6 to TRBJ2-1; D possibly corresponds to TRBD2 (5 bases). The V gene lost 1 base and the J gene lost 4 bases, with 14 bases spanning the gap. This CDR3 spans 16 amino acids. Germline-derived CDR1 and CDR2 are SGHVS and FNYEAQ. CDR3: CASSLERLYSYNEQFF. The CDR3 DNA reads TGTGCCAGCAGCTTAGAGAGACTATACTCGTACAATGAGCAGTTCTTC.

The chain joins TRBV6-1 to TRBJ1-5; perhaps TRBD1 as D (5 bases). CDR1 is MNHNS, CDR2 SASEGT, per germline. The CDR3 spans 17 residues. With 6 bases removed from V and 2 bases from J, the gap between germline ends came to 20 bases. CDR3 bases: TGTGCCAGCAGGGGACCACAGGACGCCGCGGGCAATCAGCCCCAGCATTTT. It yields the protein CASRGPQDAAGNQPQHF.

This clonotype was recorded many times. The gene calls are TRBV5-1 and TRBJ1-1, with D maybe TRBD1 (5 bases). The CDR3 covers 15 residues. Per the germline V gene, CDR1 is SGHRS and CDR2 is YFSETQ. V was cut by 1 base and J by 3 bases, with 13 bases left in between. The CDR3 DNA is TGCGCCAGCAGCTTGACCTCGACAGCCTACACTGAAGCTTTCTTT. It translates to CASSLTSTAYTEAFF.

The genes are TRBV12-3 or TRBV12-4 and TRBJ2-1; D perhaps matches TRBD2 (5 bases). CDR3 length: 13 residues. V shed 8 bases and J shed 7 bases, with 15 bases lying between them. CDR3 protein: CASGLSNRNEQFF. DNA of the CDR3: TGTGCCAGCGGACTGTCTAATAGGAATGAGCAGTTCTTC.

This clonotype has a handful of counts. The chain combines TRBV10-1 with TRBJ1-1; D is perhaps TRBD1 (5 bases). CDR3 length: 16 amino acids. Trimming cost V 8 bases and J 4 bases, with 23 bases left between them. Germline CDR1 and CDR2: WNHNN and SYGVQD (reference sequence). The CDR3 protein is CASLDSPGGGSTEAFF. CDR3 DNA sequence: TGCGCCAGCCTCGACTCTCCGGGTGGGGGGAGCACTGAAGCTTTCTTT.

Regarding this clonotype: A single base separates this from a much larger clone, so it may be a read error. This chain joins TRBV7-2 and TRBJ2-7, with D possibly matching TRBD1 (5 bases). This CDR3 is built from 14 residues. V lost 8 bases and J 6 bases, leaving 20 bases between the germline ends. Germline CDR1 SGHTA, CDR2 FQGNSA. CDR3 DNA sequence: TGTGCCAGCGGCCAGGGATACGTGGCAGGCGAGCAGTACTTC. Translation: CASGQGYVAGEQYF.

This clonotype was seen only a few times. CDR3 sequence: CASSIGTTATNEKLFF. The CDR3 coding sequence is TGTGCCAGTAGTATTGGCACAACCGCAACTAATGAAAAACTGTTTTTT. This chain connects TRBV19 to TRBJ1-4; D gene ambiguous. This CDR3 comprises 16 residues. Germline V CDR1 and CDR2: LNHDA, SQIVND (reference sequence). V lost 3 bases and J 0 bases, leaving 11 bases between the germline ends.

This clonotype turned up a few times. The chain uses TRBV20-1 and TRBJ2-1; TRBD2 matches 10 bases. Germline-derived CDR1 and CDR2 are DFQATT and SNEGSKA (reference sequence). The length of the CDR3 is 15 residues. With 0 bases clipped from V and 2 bases from J, the junction kept 1 base outside the gene matches. The CDR3 DNA reads TGCAGTGCTAGAGACCTAGCGGGAGCCTACAATGAGCAGTTCTTC. This encodes CSARDLAGAYNEQFF.

This clonotype was found many times. The gene calls are TRBV2 and TRBJ2-3, with 9 positions matching TRBD1. This CDR3 region has 14 residues. Germline assignment: CDR1 SNHLY and CDR2 FYNNEI. V was clipped by 5 bases and J by 4 bases; unmatched bases: 4. This CDR3 is CASSRDRAADTQYF. CDR3 coding DNA: TGTGCCAGCAGTCGGGACAGGGCTGCAGATACGCAGTATTTT.

Many counts were recorded for this clonotype. This chain uses TRBV30 with TRBJ1-4; D is unresolved. This CDR3 is built from 12 residues. Trimming took 1 base from V and 7 from J, leaving 7 bases between them. The germline gives CDR1 GTSNPN, CDR2 SVGIG (reference sequence). CDR3 amino acids: CAWSDSSEKLFF. The CDR3 bases are TGTGCCTGGAGTGATTCGAGTGAAAAACTGTTTTTT.

The sample holds many counts of this clonotype. This chain connects TRBV15 to TRBJ2-7; no clear D. CDR1 is LNHNV, CDR2 YYDKDF, per germline (reference sequence). This CDR3 is built from 14 residues. V was clipped by 1 base and J by 1 base, with 8 bases between them. The CDR3 nucleotides are TGTGCCACCAGCAGAGTAGTGGGGTCCTACGAGCAGTACTTC. Translated: CATSRVVGSYEQYF.

The chain carries TRBV5-8 and TRBJ1-5; maybe TRBD1 (6 bases). CDR1 and CDR2 (germline): SGHTS, YDEGEE. This CDR3 has 15 amino acids. Deletions cut 6 bases from V and 4 bases from J, with 17 bases between. The CDR3 nucleotides read TGTGCCAGCACCCTGATGGGACACCTAAATCAGCCCCAGCATTTT. Protein sequence: CASTLMGHLNQPQHF.

The chain couples TRBV7-2 to TRBJ1-2; 7 bases line up with TRBD1. The CDR3 length is 15 residues. Germline trimming cut 1 base from V and 4 bases from J; bases unmatched to any gene: 6. The germline CDR1 and CDR2 sequences are SGHTA and FQGNSA. The CDR3 nucleotides read TGTGCCAGCAGCTTAGGAGGACAGGTACCCTATGGCTACACCTTC. This translates into CASSLGGQVPYGYTF.